These 15 T cell receptor beta chains were sequenced from one sample in a study of T cell repertoires in cytomegalovirus infection. The antigens of these receptors remain unknown. TCRdb called the reads again in MiXCR, with one record for every CDR3 protein. This sample has 830,000 or so distinct CDR3 sequences, with about 31% found just once. Material: cultured CD8+ T cells from PBMCs, obtained from culture after CMV antigen stimulation. The receptors stem from a human donor in good health (CMV status not recorded). Some clones in this sample may be carry-over from other donors' samples.

The chain employs TRBV7-6 and TRBJ1-5; TRBD1 agrees at 11 bases. J gave up 5 bases and V 5 bases, and 8 bases lay outside the gene matches. The V gene's germline CDR1 is SGHVS and CDR2 FNYEAQ. The CDR3 runs 16 residues. CDR3 nucleotide sequence: TGTGCCAGCAGCCGCGGACAGGGGGCGACTGATCAGCCCCAGCATTTT. This gives the protein CASSRGQGATDQPQHF.

The chain uses TRBV27 and TRBJ2-7, with D possibly being TRBD2 (6 bases). The CDR3 length is 14 residues. Between the trimmed V and J ends, which lost 7 bases and 3 bases, there was a span of 16 bases. Germline V lookup: CDR1 MNHEY, CDR2 SMNVEV (reference sequence). The CDR3: CASTPGRGNYEQYF. The CDR3 DNA reads TGTGCCAGCACCCCGGGACGGGGGAACTACGAGCAGTACTTC.

V and J are TRBV7-2 and TRBJ1-5; D is unresolved. V was pared by 1 base and J by 0 bases, with 7 bases between. Germline V gene lookup returns CDR1 SGHTA and CDR2 FQGNSA. There are 15 residues in the CDR3. The CDR3 spells CASSLVPLSNQPQHF. DNA for the CDR3: TGTGCCAGCAGCTTAGTCCCCCTTAGCAATCAGCCCCAGCATTTT.

The V and J genes are TRBV7-9 and TRBJ2-7, with D hard to call. Germline V CDR1 and CDR2: SEHNR, FQNEAQ (reference sequence). The CDR3 sequence is 14 residues long. The V and J ends lost 0 bases and 7 bases respectively, with 13 bases between them. CDR3 loop: CASSLARGRQEQYF. The CDR3 nucleotides read TGTGCCAGCAGCTTAGCGCGTGGCAGACAAGAGCAGTACTTC.

V usage is TRBV19 and J usage is TRBJ2-7; perhaps TRBD1 as D (5 bases). V shed 3 bases and J shed 6 bases, with 12 bases lying between them. The CDR3 contains 13 residues. Germline CDR1 reads LNHDA; CDR2 reads SQIVND (reference sequence). As DNA, the CDR3 is TGTGCCAGTAGTATGGGGCAGGGTGGCGAGCAGTACGTC. Its translation: CASSMGQGGEQYV.

The V and J genes are TRBV6-2 or TRBV6-3 and TRBJ2-7; D is possibly TRBD1 (5 bases). Germline V gives CDR1 MNHEY, CDR2 SVGEGT. The CDR3 consists of 14 residues. Trimming took off 0 bases at V and 0 bases at J, with 6 bases between the two ends. CDR3 DNA sequence: TGTGCCAGCAGTTACTCGACAGACTCCTACGAGCAGTACGTC. Encoded protein: CASSYSTDSYEQYV.

This clonotype was counted only a few times. J is TRBJ2-2 and V is TRBV6-5; 7 nucleotides match TRBD1. CDR3 length: 19 amino acids. CDR1 and CDR2 from the germline V gene are MNHEY and SVGAGI. The V segment lost 0 bases and the J segment 4 bases; nucleotides outside the gene matches: 14. The DNA for the CDR3 is TGTGCCAGCAGTTACTCTCTCAACTTACAGGGGTTGGGCACCGGGGAGCTGTTTTTT. Amino acids: CASSYSLNLQGLGTGELFF.

The V and J genes are TRBV28 and TRBJ1-6; no clear D gene. CDR1 MDHEN and CDR2 SYDVKM come from the germline V gene. The CDR3 runs to 17 residues. V was pared by 6 bases and J by 7 bases, with 22 bases between. In DNA, the CDR3 is TGTGCCAGCAGCTTTTTCCAATTATCGGTAGCCAATTCACCCCTCCACTTT. Translation: CASSFFQLSVANSPLHF.

The chain links TRBV5-4 to TRBJ1-6; tentative D call: TRBD1 (5 bases). The CDR3 spans 15 residues. V lost 1 base and J lost 3, with 8 bases in between. The germline CDR1 and CDR2 sequences are SGHNT and YYREEE (reference sequence). The CDR3 loop reads CASSLWGSYNSPLHF. The CDR3 DNA is TGTGCCAGCAGCTTGTGGGGGAGCTATAATTCACCCCTCCACTTT.

Only a few counts were recorded for this clonotype. The chain employs TRBV5-6 and TRBJ2-6; 8 bases map to TRBD1. V trimming: 4 bases; J trimming: 0 bases; junction bases outside the gene matches: 6. Per the germline V gene, CDR1 is SGHDT and CDR2 is YYEEEE. The CDR3 has 17 residues. CDR3 DNA: TGTGCCAGCAGCCCTGACAGGGGAACCTCTGGGGCCAACGTCCTGACTTTC. It is translated as CASSPDRGTSGANVLTF.

This clonotype has a single count. The conserved closing phenylalanine or tryptophan is absent in this CDR3, likely reflecting a read error. This chain links TRBV7-6 with TRBJ1-1, with 7 bases identical to TRBD1. CDR1 is SGHVS, CDR2 FNYEAQ, per germline. The CDR3 spans 16 residues. The ends lost 1 base at V and 1 base at J; junction bases unmatched: 6. The CDR3 spells CASSLGEGQPNTEAFS. DNA for the CDR3: TGTGCCAGCAGCTTAGGGGAGGGACAGCCGAACACTGAAGCTTTCTCT.

The chain joins TRBV7-9 to TRBJ2-4; the D gene is possibly TRBD1 (5 bases). CDR1 SEHNR and CDR2 FQNEAQ come from the germline V gene (reference sequence). Trimming stripped 5 bases from V and 5 bases from J, with 7 bases between. The CDR3 contains 12 residues. CDR3 loop: CASSPRENIQYF. The CDR3 bases are TGTGCCAGCAGCCCCAGGGAAAACATTCAGTACTTC.

This chain links TRBV9 with TRBJ2-1, with D uncertain. Between the trimmed V and J ends, which lost 4 bases and 4 bases, there was a span of 21 bases. The germline V gene encodes CDR1 SGDLS and CDR2 YYNGEE. This CDR3 has 17 residues. The CDR3 DNA is TGTGCCAGCAGCTTACTATATGAAGGGAATGCATACAATGAGCAGTTCTTC. It encodes CASSLLYEGNAYNEQFF.

This clonotype appeared a few times. The rearrangement joins TRBV2 to TRBJ2-2, with D unclear. V lost 5 bases to trimming and J lost 8 bases, with 9 bases between them. The CDR3 runs to 12 residues. Germline V gene sequence: CDR1 SNHLY, CDR2 FYNNEI. The CDR3 sequence: CASSPTRGELFF. In nucleotides, the CDR3 is TGTGCCAGCAGTCCAACTCGGGGGGAGCTGTTTTTT. The full variable domain, in which reference TRBV2 and TRBJ2-2 provide the parts outside the CDR3, is EPEVTQTPSHQVTQMGQEVILRCVPISNHLYFYWYRQILGQKVEFLVSFYNNEISEKSEIFDDQFSVERPDGSNFTLKIRSTKLEDSAMYFCASSPTRGELFFGEGSRLTVL.

The genes are TRBV6-1 and TRBJ2-4, with D possibly matching TRBD1 (6 bases). The V and J ends lost 7 bases and 6 bases respectively, with 13 bases between them. CDR1 and CDR2 (germline): MNHNS, SASEGT. CDR3 length: 13 amino acids. DNA of the CDR3: TGTGCCAGCACATTGGGGGCGAGAAACATTCAGTACTTC. Amino acids: CASTLGARNIQYF.